This T cell receptor (beta chain) came from a study of blood T cell repertoires in COVID-19. Study-level information: Samples taken during acute and convalescent COVID-19 were collected in the United States, Italy and Spain. PBMCs, B-cell-depleted T cells, or T cells were the source of the cDNA or gDNA that made up the material.

Per the authors' pipeline: Amplification of reference gene primers provided the estimated nucleated cell counts. Produced via immunoSEQ multiplex PCR; TCRdb's table is partial and in-frame only. V, J and clone size are taken as reported in that table, and D and trimming were inferred from the DNA itself. The sample lists over 65,000 clones; around 87% were seen once. This clone was counted between two and nine times. The CDR3 runs to 14 residues. Germline values: CDR1 SNHLY, CDR2 FYNNEI. Trimming cost V 4 bases and J 9 bases; bases outside gene matches: 6. The chain has TRBV2 and TRBJ1-6; TRBD1 matches 7 bases. The receptor was derived from a human donor in a cohort sampled during active COVID-19. The specimen sequenced was peripheral blood. Written as DNA, the CDR3 is TGTGCCAGCAGTGGAGGGACAGTGACTTCACCCCTCCACTTT. Protein sequence: CASSGGTVTSPLHF.